Listed here are 5 T cell receptor beta chains from one sample, sequenced in a study of T-cell memory formation after mild COVID-19. Each CDR3 protein gets one entry after TCRdb re-called the 5' RACE reads with MiXCR. The sample lists 70,000 to 100,000 distinct CDR3 sequences, less than 15% seen once, with about 43% in the top ten. What was sequenced was PBMCs or a T cell subset sorted from them (not recorded which). The receptors were gathered from a man younger than 30 who had mild COVID-19 (a few samples of this study predate the infection). Cell type and time point are not known.

This clonotype has more than one count but fewer than ten. The chain uses TRBV4-3 and TRBJ1-2; 8 bases align to TRBD1. From germline, CDR1 is LGHNA and CDR2 YSLEER. The length of the CDR3 is 15 residues. V was clipped by 0 bases and J by 4 bases; unmatched bases: 4. CDR3 region: CASSQDWTGSYGYTF. The DNA for the CDR3 is TGCGCCAGCAGCCAAGACTGGACAGGGAGCTATGGCTACACCTTC.

This chain links TRBV3-1 with TRBJ1-1; D not certain. V dropped 0 bases and J dropped 3 bases, with 8 bases sitting between them. The CDR3 has 14 amino acids. Germline CDR1 reads LGHDT; CDR2 reads YNNKEL (reference sequence). CDR3 amino acids: CASSQDLGYTEAFF. The CDR3 nucleotides are TGTGCCAGCAGCCAAGATCTAGGGTACACTGAAGCTTTCTTT.

There are a few counts of this clonotype. The rearrangement links TRBV5-1 to TRBJ2-2, with TRBD1 matching over 12 bases. The CDR3 runs 18 residues. The ends lost 9 bases at V and 3 bases at J; junction bases unmatched: 15. From germline, CDR1 is SGHRS and CDR2 YFSETQ. The CDR3 loop reads CATPIGTGGAWDTGELFF. CDR3 bases: TGCGCCACCCCAATCGGGACAGGGGGCGCATGGGACACCGGGGAGCTGTTTTTT.

This clonotype was seen once. The V call is TRBV6-2 or TRBV6-3, the J call TRBJ1-5; D possibly corresponds to TRBD1 (5 bases). Trimming took 6 bases from V and 0 from J, leaving 12 bases between them. Looked up from germline, CDR1 is MNHEY and CDR2 is SVGEGT. There are 15 residues in the CDR3. In DNA, the CDR3 is TGTGCCAGCAGCCTAACAGGCCATAGCAATCAGCCCCAGCATTTT. It translates to CASSLTGHSNQPQHF.

In nucleotides, the CDR3 is TGTGCCAGCAGCCCTCGGACAGCAACTAATGAAAAACTGTTTTTT. It is translated as CASSPRTATNEKLFF. J is TRBJ1-4 and V is TRBV7-6; tentative D call: TRBD1 (6 bases). V was trimmed by 5 bases and J by 0 bases, leaving 10 bases between them. The germline gives CDR1 SGHVS, CDR2 FNYEAQ. The CDR3 spans 15 residues.